The entry below gives a single TCR beta chain sequence along with its context. The data originate from a study of OX40 agonist ivuxolimab in advanced cancers. V lost 7 bases and J 1 base, leaving 14 bases between the germline ends. From germline, CDR1 is SGHRS and CDR2 YFSETQ. The CDR3 runs 14 residues. The repertoire was sequenced with immunoSEQ multiplex PCR; TCRdb's copy has only in-frame clones and lacks some. The sample lists about 72,000 clones; 89% were seen once. This sequence originates from an adult with an advanced solid tumor such as melanoma, head and neck, liver or kidney cancer. The specimen was CD4+ or CD8+ T cells sorted from blood, collected in a trial of the OX40 agonist ivuxolimab. The rearrangement joins TRBV5-1 to TRBJ1-1, with D possibly matching TRBD1 (6 bases). The CDR3 bases are TGCGCCAGCGGGGCAGGGGCAGAGAACACTGAAGCTTTCTTT. Amino acid sequence: CASGAGAENTEAFF.